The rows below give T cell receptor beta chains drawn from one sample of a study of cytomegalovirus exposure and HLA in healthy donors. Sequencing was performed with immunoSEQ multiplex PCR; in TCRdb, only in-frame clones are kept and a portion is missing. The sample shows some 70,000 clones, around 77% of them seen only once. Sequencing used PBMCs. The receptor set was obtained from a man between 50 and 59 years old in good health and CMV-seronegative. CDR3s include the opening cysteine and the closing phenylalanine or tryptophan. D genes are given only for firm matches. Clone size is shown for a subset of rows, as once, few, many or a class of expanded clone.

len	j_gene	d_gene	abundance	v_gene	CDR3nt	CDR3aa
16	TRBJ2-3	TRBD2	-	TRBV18	TGTGCCAGCTCACCGCGAACTAGCGGGGCCGGAGATACGCAGTATTTT	CASSPRTSGAGDTQYF
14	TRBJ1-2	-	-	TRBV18	TGTGCCAGCTCATCGGACGCGGGGGGAAGTGGCTACACCTTC	CASSSDAGGSGYTF
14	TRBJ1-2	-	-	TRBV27	TGTGCCAGCAGTCCCAAACCCCAGGGCCATGGCTACACCTTC	CASSPKPQGHGYTF
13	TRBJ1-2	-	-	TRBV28	TGTGCCAGCAGTTTCGGGGGGGCGAAAGGCTACACCTTC	CASSFGGAKGYTF
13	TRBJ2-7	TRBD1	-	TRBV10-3	TGTGCCATCAGTACCGGGACAGGGTACGAGCAGTACTTC	CAISTGTGYEQYF
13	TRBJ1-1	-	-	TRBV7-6	TGTGCCAGCAGCTTAGGTGGAGTCACTGAAGCTTTCTTT	CASSLGGVTEAFF
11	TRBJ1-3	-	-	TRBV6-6	TGTGCCAGCAGCTCTAGGAACACCATATATTTT	CASSSRNTIYF
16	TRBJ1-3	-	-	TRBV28	TGTGCCAGCAGTTTGCCGACAGTTTTCTCTGGAAACACCATATATTTT	CASSLPTVFSGNTIYF
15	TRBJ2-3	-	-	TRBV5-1	TGCGCCAGCAGGCACGTGGAGGGGCGCGCAGATACGCAGTATTTT	CASRHVEGRADTQYF
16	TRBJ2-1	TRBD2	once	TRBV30	TGTGCCTGGAGTGTACGGGCTAGCGGGGGGATAAATGAGCAGTTCTTC	CAWSVRASGGINEQFF
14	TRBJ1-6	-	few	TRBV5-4	TGTGCCAGCAGCGTACAGGGAAGGGATGTACCCCTCCACTTT	CASSVQGRDVPLHF
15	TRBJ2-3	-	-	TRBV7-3	TGTGCCAGCAGCCCAGATTTAATACCAACAGATACGCAGTATTTT	CASSPDLIPTDTQYF
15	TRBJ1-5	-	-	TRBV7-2	TGTGCCAGCAGCGATACCGGGACAATAAATCAGCCCCAGCATTTT	CASSDTGTINQPQHF
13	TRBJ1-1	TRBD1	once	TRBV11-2	TGTGCCAGCAGCTTCACAGGGGCCCCTGAAGCTTTCTTT	CASSFTGAPEAFF
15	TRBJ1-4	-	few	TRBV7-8	TGTGCCAGCAGCTCCCGGGGGGGGATGCATGAAAAACTGTTTTTT	CASSSRGGMHEKLFF
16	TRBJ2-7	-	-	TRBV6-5	TGTGCCAGCAGTTATAGGACAGCCTCTTCGCGAGAGGGGCAGTACTTC	CASSYRTASSREGQYF
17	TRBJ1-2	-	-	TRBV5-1	TGCGCCAGCAGCTTGGGGGTCCAGGGGCTGATAAACTATGGCTACACCTTC	CASSLGVQGLINYGYTF
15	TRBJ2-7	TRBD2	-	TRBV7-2	TGTGCCAGCAGCGTAGCGGGAGGTGGACAAAACGAGCAGTACTTC	CASSVAGGGQNEQYF
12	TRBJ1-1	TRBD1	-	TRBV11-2	TGTGCCAGCAACAGGGGATCCACTGAAGCTTTCTTT	CASNRGSTEAFF
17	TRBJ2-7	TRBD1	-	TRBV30	TGTGCCTGGAGTGTAGCGAGAGGGGGCGCTTTCCCCTACGAGCAGTACTTC	CAWSVARGGAFPYEQYF
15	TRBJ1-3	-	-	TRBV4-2	TGTGCCAGCAGCCAAGATCCGAGCTCTGGAAACACCATATATTTT	CASSQDPSSGNTIYF
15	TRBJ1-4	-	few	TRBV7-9	TGTGCCAGCAGATCCGGGTCCCTAAGAGGGGAAAAACTGTTTTTT	CASRSGSLRGEKLFF
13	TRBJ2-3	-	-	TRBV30	TGTGCCTGGAGTGATGGGGCAGCAGATACGCAGTATTTT	CAWSDGAADTQYF
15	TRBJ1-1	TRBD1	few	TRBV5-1	TGCGCCAGCAGAGTGGTTGGGACAGGGAACACTGAAGCTTTCTTT	CASRVVGTGNTEAFF
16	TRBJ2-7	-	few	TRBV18	TGTGCCAGCTCACCACGGCGCCAGGAGGACTCCTACGAGCAGTACTTC	CASSPRRQEDSYEQYF
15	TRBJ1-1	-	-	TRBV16	TGTGCCAGCAGCCAACAACAGGGCACGGGCACTGAAGCTTTCTTT	CASSQQQGTGTEAFF
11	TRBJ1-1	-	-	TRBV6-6	TGTGCCCTGCAGTCGAACACTGAAGCTTTCTTT	CALQSNTEAFF
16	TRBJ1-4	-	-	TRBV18	TGTGCCAGCTCACCAACAGGCCAGAAGGGTAATGAAAAACTGTTTTTT	CASSPTGQKGNEKLFF
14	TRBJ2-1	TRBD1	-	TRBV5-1	TGCGCCAGCAGCTCAGCCAGGGGGTACAATGAGCAGTTCTTC	CASSSARGYNEQFF
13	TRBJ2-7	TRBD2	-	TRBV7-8	TGTGCCAGCAGCTTGGGGGACTACGGCGAGCAGTACTTC	CASSLGDYGEQYF
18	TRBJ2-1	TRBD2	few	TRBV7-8	TGTGCCAGCAGCTTTGGATATATTAGCGGGAGTCCCTCCAATGAGCAGTTCTTC	CASSFGYISGSPSNEQFF
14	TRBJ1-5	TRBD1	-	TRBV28	TGTGCCAGCACCGAGGGGGCGCAGGGTCAGCCCCAGCATTTT	CASTEGAQGQPQHF
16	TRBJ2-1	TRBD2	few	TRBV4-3	TGCGCCAGCAGCCCCCGCCCGGGACTAGCTGCGAATGAGCAGTTCTTC	CASSPRPGLAANEQFF
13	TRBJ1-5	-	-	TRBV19	TGTGCCAGTAGGAAGTCGGGCAATCAGCCCCAGCATTTT	CASRKSGNQPQHF
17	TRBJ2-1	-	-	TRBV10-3	TGTGCCATCAGTCGATTCGGGGAAGAAACAGGGAGGGGGGAGCAGTTCTTC	CAISRFGEETGRGEQFF
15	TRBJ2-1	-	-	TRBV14	TGTGCCAGCAGCCAAGTTTTACGGTCCTACAATGAGCAGTTCTTC	CASSQVLRSYNEQFF
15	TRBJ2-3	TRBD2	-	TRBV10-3	TGTGCCATCATGGGGACTAGCGGTCCCACAGATACGCAGTATTTT	CAIMGTSGPTDTQYF
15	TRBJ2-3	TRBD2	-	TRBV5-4	TGTGCCAGCAGCTGGGGACTAGCGGGAGCAGATACGCAGTATTTT	CASSWGLAGADTQYF
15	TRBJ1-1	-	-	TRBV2	TGTGCCAGCAGTGAAGGGGGCAATTATAACACTGAAGCTTTCTTT	CASSEGGNYNTEAFF
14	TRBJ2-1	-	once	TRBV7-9	TGTGCCAGCAGCTTAGCGGGAGTGTCCAATGAGCAGTTCTTC	CASSLAGVSNEQFF
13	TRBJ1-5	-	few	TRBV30	TGTGCCTGGAGTGGTGGAGGAAATCAGCCCCAGCATTTT	CAWSGGGNQPQHF
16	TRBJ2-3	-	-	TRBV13	TGTGCCAGCAGCTTAGTTCCATCGACTAGCACAGATACGCAGTATTTT	CASSLVPSTSTDTQYF
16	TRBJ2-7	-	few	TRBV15	TGTGCCACCAGCAGAGGGTCGACGGGAGAGAAGGACGAGCAGTACTTC	CATSRGSTGEKDEQYF
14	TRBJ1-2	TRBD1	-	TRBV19	TGTGCCACAGCAGGGGGAGGCCCTAACTATGGCTACACCTTC	CATAGGGPNYGYTF
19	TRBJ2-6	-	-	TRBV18	TGTGCCAGCTCACCAATGGCAGGGCGCCCCCGTGTTGGGGCCAACGTCCTGACTTTC	CASSPMAGRPRVGANVLTF